The source of this TCR beta chain is a study of OX40 agonist ivuxolimab in advanced cancers. Background on the study: With ivuxolimab, an agonistic anti-OX40 (CD134) antibody, patients were treated. Dose-escalation patients were diagnosed with hepatocellular carcinoma, melanoma, renal cell cancer or head and neck cancer. Overall study results and limits: What antigens the expanded peripheral T cells recognized was never established.

This clone was observed a single time. Its antigen is unidentified. Here immunoSEQ multiplex PCR was the method, and the copy in TCRdb shows in-frame clones only, minus some. The sample contains tens of thousands of clones, roughly 85% of which appear only once. Germline V lookup: CDR1 SGHVS, CDR2 FQNEAQ. This CDR3 is 17 amino acids long. Trimming cost V 0 bases and J 0 bases, with 11 bases left between them. The chain couples TRBV7-8 to TRBJ1-4; no reliable D call. The TCR originated in an adult with an advanced solid tumor such as melanoma, head and neck, liver or kidney cancer. The sequencing used CD4+ or CD8+ T cells sorted from blood, collected in a trial of the OX40 agonist ivuxolimab. The chain's CDR3 is CASSLAGGQATNEKLFF. The DNA for the CDR3 is TGTGCCAGCAGCTTAGCAGGCGGGCAGGCAACTAATGAAAAACTGTTTTTT.